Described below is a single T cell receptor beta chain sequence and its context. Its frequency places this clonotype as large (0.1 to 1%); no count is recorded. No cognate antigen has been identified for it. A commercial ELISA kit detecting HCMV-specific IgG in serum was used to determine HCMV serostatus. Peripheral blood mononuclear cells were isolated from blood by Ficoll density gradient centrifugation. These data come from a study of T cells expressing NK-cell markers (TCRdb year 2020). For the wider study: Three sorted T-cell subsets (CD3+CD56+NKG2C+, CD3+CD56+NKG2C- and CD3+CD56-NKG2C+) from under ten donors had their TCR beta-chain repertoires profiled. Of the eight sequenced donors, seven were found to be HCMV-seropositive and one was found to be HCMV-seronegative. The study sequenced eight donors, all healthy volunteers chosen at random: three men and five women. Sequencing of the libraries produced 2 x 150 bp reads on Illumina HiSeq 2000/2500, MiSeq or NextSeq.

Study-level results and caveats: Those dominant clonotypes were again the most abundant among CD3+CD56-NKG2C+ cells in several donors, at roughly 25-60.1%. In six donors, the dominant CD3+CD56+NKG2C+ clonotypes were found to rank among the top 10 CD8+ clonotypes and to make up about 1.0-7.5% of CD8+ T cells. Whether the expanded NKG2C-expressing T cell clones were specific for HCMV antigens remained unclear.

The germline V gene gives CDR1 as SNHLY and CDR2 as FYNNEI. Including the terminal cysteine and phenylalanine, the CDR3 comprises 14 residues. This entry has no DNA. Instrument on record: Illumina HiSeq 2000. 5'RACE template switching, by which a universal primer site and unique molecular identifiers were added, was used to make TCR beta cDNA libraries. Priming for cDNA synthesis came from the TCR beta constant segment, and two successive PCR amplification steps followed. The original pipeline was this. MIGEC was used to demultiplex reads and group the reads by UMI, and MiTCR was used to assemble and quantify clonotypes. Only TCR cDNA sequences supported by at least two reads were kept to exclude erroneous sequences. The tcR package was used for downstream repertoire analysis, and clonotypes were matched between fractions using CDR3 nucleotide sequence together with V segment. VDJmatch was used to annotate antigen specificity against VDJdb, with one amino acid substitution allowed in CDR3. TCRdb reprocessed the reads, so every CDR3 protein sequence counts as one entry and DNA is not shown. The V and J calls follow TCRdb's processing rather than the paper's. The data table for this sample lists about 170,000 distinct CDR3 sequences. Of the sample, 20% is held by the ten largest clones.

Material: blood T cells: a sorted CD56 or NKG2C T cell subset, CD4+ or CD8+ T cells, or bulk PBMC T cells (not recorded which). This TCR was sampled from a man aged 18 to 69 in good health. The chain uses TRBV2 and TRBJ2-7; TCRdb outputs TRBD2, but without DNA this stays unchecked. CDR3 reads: CASSEGGGGYEQYF.